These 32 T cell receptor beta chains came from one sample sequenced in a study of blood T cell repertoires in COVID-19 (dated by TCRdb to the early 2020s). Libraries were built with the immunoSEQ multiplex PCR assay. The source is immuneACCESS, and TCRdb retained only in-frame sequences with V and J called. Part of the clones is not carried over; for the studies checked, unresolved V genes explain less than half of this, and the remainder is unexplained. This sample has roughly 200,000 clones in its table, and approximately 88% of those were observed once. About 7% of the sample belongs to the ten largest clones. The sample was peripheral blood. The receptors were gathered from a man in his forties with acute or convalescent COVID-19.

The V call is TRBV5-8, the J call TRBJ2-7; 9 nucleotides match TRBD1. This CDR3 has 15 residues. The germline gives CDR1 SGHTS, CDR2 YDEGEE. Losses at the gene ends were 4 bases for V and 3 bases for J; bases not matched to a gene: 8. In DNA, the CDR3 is TGTGCCAGCAGCATACAGGGGGCGGGAAGCTACGAGCAGTACTTC. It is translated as CASSIQGAGSYEQYF.

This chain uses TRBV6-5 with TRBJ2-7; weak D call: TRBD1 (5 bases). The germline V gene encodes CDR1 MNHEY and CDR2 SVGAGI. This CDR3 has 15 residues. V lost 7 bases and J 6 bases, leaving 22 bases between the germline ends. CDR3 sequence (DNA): TGTGCCAGCAAGGGGCTTGTTATCGGCCCCAGCGAGCAGTACTTC. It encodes CASKGLVIGPSEQYF.

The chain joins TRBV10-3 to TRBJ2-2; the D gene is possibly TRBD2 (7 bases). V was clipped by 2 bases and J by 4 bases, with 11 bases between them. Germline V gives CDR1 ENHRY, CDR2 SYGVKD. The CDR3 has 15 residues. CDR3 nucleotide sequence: TGTGCCATCAGTGAGCGGGGGGCAGTCACCGGGGAGCTGTTTTTT. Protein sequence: CAISERGAVTGELFF.

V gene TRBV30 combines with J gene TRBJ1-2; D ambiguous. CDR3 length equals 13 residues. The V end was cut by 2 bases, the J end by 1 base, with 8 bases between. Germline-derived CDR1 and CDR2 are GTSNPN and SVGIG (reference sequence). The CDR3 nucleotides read TGTGCCTGGAGTCCCCAGTATAACTATGGCTACACCTTC. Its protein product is CAWSPQYNYGYTF.

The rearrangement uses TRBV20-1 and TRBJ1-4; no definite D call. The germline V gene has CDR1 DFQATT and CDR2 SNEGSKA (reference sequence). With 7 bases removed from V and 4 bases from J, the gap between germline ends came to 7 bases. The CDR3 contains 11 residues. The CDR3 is CSGPFNEKLFF. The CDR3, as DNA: TGCAGTGGGCCTTTTAATGAAAAACTGTTTTTT.

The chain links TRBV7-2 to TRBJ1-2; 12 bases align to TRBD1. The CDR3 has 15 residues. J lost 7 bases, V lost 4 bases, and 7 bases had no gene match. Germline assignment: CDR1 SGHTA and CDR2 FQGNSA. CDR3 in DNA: TGTGCCAGCAGCTCCTCAGGGACAGGGGGCGTTGGCTACACCTTC. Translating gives CASSSSGTGGVGYTF.

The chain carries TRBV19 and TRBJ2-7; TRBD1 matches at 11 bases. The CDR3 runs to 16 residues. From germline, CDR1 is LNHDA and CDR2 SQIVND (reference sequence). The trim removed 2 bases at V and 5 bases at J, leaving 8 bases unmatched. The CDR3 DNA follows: TGTGCCAGTAGTATACTTGGGACAGGGGGAAGGAACGAGCAGTACTTC. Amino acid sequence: CASSILGTGGRNEQYF.

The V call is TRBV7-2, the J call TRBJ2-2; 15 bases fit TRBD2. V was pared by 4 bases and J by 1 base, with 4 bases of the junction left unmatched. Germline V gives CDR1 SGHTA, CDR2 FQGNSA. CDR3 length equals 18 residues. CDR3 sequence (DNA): TGTGCCAGCAGCTACGGGACTAGCGGGGGGATGAACACCGGGGAGCTGTTTTTT. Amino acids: CASSYGTSGGMNTGELFF.

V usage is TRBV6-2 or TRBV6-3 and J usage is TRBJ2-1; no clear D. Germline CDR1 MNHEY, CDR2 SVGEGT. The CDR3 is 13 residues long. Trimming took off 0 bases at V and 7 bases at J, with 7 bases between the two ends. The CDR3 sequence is CASSYSRRNEQFF. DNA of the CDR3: TGTGCCAGCAGTTACTCTCGCAGGAATGAGCAGTTCTTC.

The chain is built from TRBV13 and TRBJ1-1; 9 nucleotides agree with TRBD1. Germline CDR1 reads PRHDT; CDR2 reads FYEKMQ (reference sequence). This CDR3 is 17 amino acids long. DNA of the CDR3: TGTGCAACAGGGGACAGGGCGAGGATAACCATGGACACTGAAGCTTTCTTT. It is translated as CATGDRARITMDTEAFF.

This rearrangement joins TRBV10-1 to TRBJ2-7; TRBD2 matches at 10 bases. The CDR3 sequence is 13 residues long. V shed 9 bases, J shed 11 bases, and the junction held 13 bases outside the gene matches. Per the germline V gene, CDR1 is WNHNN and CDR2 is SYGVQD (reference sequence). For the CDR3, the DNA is TGCGCCAGTTCCCCCGGGGCTAGCGGGGGAAAGTACTTC. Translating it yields CASSPGASGGKYF.

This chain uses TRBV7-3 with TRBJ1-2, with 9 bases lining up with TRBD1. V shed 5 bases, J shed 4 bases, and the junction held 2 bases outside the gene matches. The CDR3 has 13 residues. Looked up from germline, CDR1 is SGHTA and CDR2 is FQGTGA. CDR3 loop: CASSVTGGYGYTF. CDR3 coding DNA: TGTGCCAGCAGCGTGACAGGGGGCTATGGCTACACCTTC.

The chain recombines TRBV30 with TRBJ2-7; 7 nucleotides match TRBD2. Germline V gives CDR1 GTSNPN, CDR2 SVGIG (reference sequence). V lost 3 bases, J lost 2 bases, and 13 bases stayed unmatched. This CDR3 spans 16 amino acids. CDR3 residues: CAWSYLGGERTYEQYF. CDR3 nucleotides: TGTGCCTGGAGCTATCTGGGGGGGGAAAGAACCTACGAGCAGTACTTC.

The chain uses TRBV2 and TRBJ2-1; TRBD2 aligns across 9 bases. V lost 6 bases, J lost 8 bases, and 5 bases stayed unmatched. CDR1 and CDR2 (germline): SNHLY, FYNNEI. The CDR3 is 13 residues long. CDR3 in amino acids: CASRAGGLYEQFF. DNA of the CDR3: TGTGCCAGCAGGGCGGGGGGGCTGTATGAGCAGTTCTTC.

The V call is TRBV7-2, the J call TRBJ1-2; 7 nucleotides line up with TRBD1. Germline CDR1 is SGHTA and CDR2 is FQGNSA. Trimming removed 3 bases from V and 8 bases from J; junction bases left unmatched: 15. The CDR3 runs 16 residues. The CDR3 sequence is CASSFTGQERYRGYTF. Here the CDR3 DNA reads TGTGCCAGCAGCTTCACAGGACAGGAGCGTTATAGAGGCTACACCTTC.

The CDR3 region is CASSGPGSNQPQHF. The CDR3 DNA sequence: TGTGCCAGCAGCGGCCCTGGCAGCAATCAGCCCCAGCATTTT. The V call is TRBV7-8, the J call TRBJ1-5; D remains unclear. This CDR3 is 14 amino acids long. Looked up from germline, CDR1 is SGHVS and CDR2 is FQNEAQ. V lost 5 bases, J lost 1 base, and 9 bases lay in between.

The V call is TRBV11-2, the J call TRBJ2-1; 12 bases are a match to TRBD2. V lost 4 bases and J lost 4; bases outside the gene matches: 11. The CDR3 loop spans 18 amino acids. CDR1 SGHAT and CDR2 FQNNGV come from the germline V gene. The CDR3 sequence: CASSYPTSGGPVYNEQFF. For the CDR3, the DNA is TGTGCCAGCAGCTACCCGACTAGCGGGGGCCCCGTTTACAATGAGCAGTTCTTC.

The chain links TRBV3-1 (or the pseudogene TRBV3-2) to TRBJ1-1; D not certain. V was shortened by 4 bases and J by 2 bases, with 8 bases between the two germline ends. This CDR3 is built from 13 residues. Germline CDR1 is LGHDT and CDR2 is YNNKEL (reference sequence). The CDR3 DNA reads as TGTGCCAGCAGCCGGGGAGTAAACACTGAAGCTTTCTTT. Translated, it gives CASSRGVNTEAFF.

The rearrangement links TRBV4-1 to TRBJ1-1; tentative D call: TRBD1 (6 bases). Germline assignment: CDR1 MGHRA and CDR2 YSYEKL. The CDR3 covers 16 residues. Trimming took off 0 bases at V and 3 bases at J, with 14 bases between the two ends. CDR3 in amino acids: CASSQDPTGSYTEAFF. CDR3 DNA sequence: TGCGCCAGCAGCCAAGATCCGACAGGTTCTTACACTGAAGCTTTCTTT.

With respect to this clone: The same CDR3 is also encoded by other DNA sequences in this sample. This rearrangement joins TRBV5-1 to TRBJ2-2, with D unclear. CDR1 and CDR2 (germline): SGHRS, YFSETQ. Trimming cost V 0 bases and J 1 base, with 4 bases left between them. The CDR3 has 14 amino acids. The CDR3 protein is CASSLAGNTGELFF. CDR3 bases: TGCGCCAGCAGCTTGGCGGGGAACACCGGGGAGCTGTTTTTT.

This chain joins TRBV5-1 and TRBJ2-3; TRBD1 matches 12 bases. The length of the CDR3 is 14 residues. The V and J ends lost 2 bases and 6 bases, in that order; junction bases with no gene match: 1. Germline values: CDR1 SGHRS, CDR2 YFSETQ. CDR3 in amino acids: CASSFGTGGDTQYF. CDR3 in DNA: TGCGCCAGCAGCTTTGGGACAGGGGGCGATACGCAGTATTTT.

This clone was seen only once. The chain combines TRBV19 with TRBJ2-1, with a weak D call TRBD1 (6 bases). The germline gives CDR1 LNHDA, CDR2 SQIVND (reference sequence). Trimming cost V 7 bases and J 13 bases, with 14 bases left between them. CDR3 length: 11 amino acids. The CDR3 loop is CASIEGVKQFF. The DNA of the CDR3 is TGTGCCAGTATTGAGGGGGTGAAACAGTTCTTC. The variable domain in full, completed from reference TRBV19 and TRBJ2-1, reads DGGITQSPKYLFRKEGQNVTLSCEQNLNHDAMYWYRQDPGQGLRLIYYSQIVNDFQKGDIAEGYSVSREKKESFPLTVTSAQKNPTAFYLCASIEGVKQFFGPGTRLTVL.

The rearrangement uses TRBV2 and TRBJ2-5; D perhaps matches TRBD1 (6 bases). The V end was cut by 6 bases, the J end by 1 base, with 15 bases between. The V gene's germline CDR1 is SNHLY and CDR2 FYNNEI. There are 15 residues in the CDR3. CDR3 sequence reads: CASRPQTGAQETQYF. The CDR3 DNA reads TGTGCCAGCAGGCCCCAGACAGGAGCCCAAGAGACCCAGTACTTC. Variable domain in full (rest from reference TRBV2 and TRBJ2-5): EPEVTQTPSHQVTQMGQEVILRCVPISNHLYFYWYRQILGQKVEFLVSFYNNEISEKSEIFDDQFSVERPDGSNFTLKIRSTKLEDSAMYFCASRPQTGAQETQYFGPGTRLLVL.

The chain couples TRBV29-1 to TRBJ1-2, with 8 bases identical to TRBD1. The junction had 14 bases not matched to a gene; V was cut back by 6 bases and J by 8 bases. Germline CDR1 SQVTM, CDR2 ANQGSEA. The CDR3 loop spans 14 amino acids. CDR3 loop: CSVRAGGLNRGYTF. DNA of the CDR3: TGCAGCGTGAGGGCAGGGGGCTTGAATCGCGGCTACACCTTC.

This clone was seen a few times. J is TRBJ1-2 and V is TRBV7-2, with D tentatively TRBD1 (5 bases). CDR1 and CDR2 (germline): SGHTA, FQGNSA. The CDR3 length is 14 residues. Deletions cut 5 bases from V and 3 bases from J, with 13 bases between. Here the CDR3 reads CASSGAGTDYGYTF. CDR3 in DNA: TGTGCCAGCAGCGGGGCAGGGACTGACTATGGCTACACCTTC. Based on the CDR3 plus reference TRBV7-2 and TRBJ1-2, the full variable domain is GAGVSQSPSNKVTEKGKDVELRCDPISGHTALYWYRQSLGQGLEFLIYFQGNSAPDKSGLPSDRFSAERTGGSVSTLTIQRTQQEDSAVYLCASSGAGTDYGYTFGSGTRLTVV.

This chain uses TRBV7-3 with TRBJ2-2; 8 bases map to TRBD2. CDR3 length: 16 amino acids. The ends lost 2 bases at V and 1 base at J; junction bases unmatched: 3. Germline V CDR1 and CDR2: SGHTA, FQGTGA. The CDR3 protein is CASSLAGGLNTGELFF. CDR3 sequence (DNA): TGTGCCAGCAGCTTAGCGGGGGGACTGAACACCGGGGAGCTGTTTTTT.

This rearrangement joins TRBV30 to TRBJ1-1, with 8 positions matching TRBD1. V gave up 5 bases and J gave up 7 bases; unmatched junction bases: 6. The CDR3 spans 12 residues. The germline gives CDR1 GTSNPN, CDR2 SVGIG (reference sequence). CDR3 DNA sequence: TGTGCCTGGGACCTGGACAGGGATGAAGCTTTCTTT. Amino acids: CAWDLDRDEAFF.

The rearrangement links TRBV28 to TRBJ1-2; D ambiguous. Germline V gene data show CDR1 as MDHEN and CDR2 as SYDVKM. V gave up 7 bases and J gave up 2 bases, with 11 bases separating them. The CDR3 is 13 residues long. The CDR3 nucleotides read TGTGCCAGCACTGGAGGGTTAAACTATGGCTACACCTTC. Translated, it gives CASTGGLNYGYTF.

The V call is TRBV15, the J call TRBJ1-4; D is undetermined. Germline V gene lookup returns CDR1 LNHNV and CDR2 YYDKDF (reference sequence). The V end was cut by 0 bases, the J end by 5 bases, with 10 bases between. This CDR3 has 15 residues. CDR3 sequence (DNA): TGTGCCACCAGCAGAGATTTTGCCGGGAATGAAAAACTGTTTTTT. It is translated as CATSRDFAGNEKLFF.

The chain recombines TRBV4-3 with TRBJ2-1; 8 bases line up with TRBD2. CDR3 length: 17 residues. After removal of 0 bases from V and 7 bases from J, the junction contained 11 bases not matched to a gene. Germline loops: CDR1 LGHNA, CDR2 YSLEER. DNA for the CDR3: TGCGCCAGCAGCCAAGAGGCTAGCGGGCCCCGGGGAAATGAGCAGTTCTTC. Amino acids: CASSQEASGPRGNEQFF.

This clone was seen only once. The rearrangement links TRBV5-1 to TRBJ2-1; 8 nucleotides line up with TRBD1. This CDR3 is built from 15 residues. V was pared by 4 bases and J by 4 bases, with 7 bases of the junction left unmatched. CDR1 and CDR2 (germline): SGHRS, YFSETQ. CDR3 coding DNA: TGCGCCAGCAGCGCCGACAGGGGTCGATACAATGAGCAGTTCTTC. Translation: CASSADRGRYNEQFF. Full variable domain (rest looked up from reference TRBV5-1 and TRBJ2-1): KAGVTQTPRYLIKTRGQQVTLSCSPISGHRSVSWYQQTPGQGLQFLFEYFSETQRNKGNFPGRFSGRQFSNSRSEMNVSTLELGDSALYLCASSADRGRYNEQFFGPGTRLTVL.

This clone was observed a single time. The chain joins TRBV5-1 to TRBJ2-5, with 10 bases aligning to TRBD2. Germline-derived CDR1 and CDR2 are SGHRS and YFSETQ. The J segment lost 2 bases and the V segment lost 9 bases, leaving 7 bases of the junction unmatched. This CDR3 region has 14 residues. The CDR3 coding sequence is TGCGCCACCCGATTGACTAGCGGGCAAGAGACCCAGTACTTC. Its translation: CATRLTSGQETQYF. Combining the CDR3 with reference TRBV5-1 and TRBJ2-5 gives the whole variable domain KAGVTQTPRYLIKTRGQQVTLSCSPISGHRSVSWYQQTPGQGLQFLFEYFSETQRNKGNFPGRFSGRQFSNSRSEMNVSTLELGDSALYLCATRLTSGQETQYFGPGTRLLVL.